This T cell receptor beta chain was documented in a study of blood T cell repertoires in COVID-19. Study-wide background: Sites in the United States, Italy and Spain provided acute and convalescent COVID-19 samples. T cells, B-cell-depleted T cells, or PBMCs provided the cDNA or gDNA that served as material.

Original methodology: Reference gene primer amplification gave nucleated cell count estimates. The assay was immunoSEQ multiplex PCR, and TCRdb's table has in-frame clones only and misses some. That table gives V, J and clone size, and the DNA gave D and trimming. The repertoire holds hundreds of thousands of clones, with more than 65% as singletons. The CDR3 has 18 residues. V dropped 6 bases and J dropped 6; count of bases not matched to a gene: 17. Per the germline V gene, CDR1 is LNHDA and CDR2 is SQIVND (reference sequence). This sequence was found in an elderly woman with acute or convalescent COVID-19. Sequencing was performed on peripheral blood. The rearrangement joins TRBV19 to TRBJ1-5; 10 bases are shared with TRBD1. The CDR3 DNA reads TGTGCCAGTAGCCCATCCGGACAGGGGGTTTTTTTTGTTCAGCCCCAGCATTTT. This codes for CASSPSGQGVFFVQPQHF.